The TCR beta chain under discussion was sequenced for a study of Ad26.COV2.S vaccination and SARS-CoV-2 variants. About this clone itself: What it binds is unknown.

The study's findings and limits: Reported post-vaccination CD8+ and CD4+ T cell responses to spike showed substantial breadth.

This CDR3 is 16 amino acids long. The V gene's germline CDR1 is MDHEN and CDR2 SYDVKM. The V segment lost 2 bases and the J segment 2 bases; nucleotides outside the gene matches: 6. Here immunoSEQ multiplex PCR was the method, and the copy in TCRdb shows in-frame clones only, minus some. The sample holds 350,000 to 550,000 clones, approximately 89% seen once. Treatment defined: about 20 received Ad26.COV2.S at low or high dose, single or two shots; about 5 received placebo; per-sample allocation not given. Collection of the samples took place on day 63 after the first injection of vaccine or placebo.

This clonotype was sampled from a person between 18 and 60 years old who received the Ad26.COV2.S COVID-19 vaccine or a placebo. The sequencing used peripheral blood, collected in a trial of Ad26.COV2.S vaccine versus placebo. The chain employs TRBV28 and TRBJ1-2, with 9 bases fitting TRBD1. The CDR3 is CASSLPGQGQNYGYTF. The CDR3 DNA reads as TGTGCCAGCAGTTTACCGGGACAGGGACAAAACTATGGCTACACCTTC.